The source of this TCR beta chain is a study of human T cells and chemical hapten exposure (dated by TCRdb to about 2021). In the study overall: For sensitization, 2% DPC in acetone was applied to a roughly 2 cm by roughly 2 cm area of upper inner arm skin. In alopecia patients, the study followed how the peripheral blood TCR repertoire changed in vivo over primary and secondary sensitization to diphenylcyclopropenone (DPC), a hapten. For TCR sequencing, blood came from 25 to 35 alopecia patients at anywhere from one to four time points (pre-sensitization, 2, 6 and 24 weeks). Libraries were pooled for sequencing, and variation in per-sample TCR yields was attributed mainly to small differences in library volumes within the pool. Alopecia areata with under or over 50% scalp involvement, alopecia totalis and alopecia universalis were represented in the patient cohort, which was mostly female. Weekly therapeutic DPC doses were additionally applied to the scalp of patients throughout the roughly 24-week study period. Patch tests used Finn chambers with 0.01% DPC on the upper back, scored after 6 days by International Contact Dermatitis Research Group standards. Blood samples were taken from patients before sensitization (week 0) and at 2, 6 and about 24 weeks after DPC sensitization.

Results the study describes overall, beyond this receptor: The number of PT1 expanded TCRs positively correlated with patch test score, significant at thresholds 8, 16 and 32 but not 4. DPC sensitization did not change how many TCRs were above 1 in 1000 frequency, and no evidence was found of alterations in global repertoire structure. Repeated subsampling changed both the strength of the expansion versus patch-test correlation and the threshold at which that correlation became significant. Significantly more large CDR3 similarity clusters were formed by expanded TCRs than by pre-sensitization or healthy control sets, consistent with antigen-driven responses. Because every patient had alopecia, a presumed autoimmune disease, the patients' immune response might differ from that of healthy individuals.

This clonotype was detected many times. The antigen it binds to is not known. Base qualities are missing; no much larger clone stands one base away. Spanning cysteine to phenylalanine, the CDR3 consists of 17 amino acids. Just the 51-base CDR3 DNA is kept, in frame starting at base 1. CDR1 LGHNA and CDR2 YSLEER are derived from the germline V gene. The junction carries 15 bases between V and J, which are trimmed by 0 bases and 3 bases respectively. To prepare the library, RACE was applied. The instrument given in TCRdb is NextSeq 500. Library preparation attached unique molecular identifiers to individual cDNA molecules for quantitative, reproducible TCR counting. Each blood RNA sample was used to sequence both TCR alpha and TCR beta chains. In the authors' own workflow: A median of approximately 100,000 TCRs per sample was observed, with a range of about 23,224 to 690,600. The Decombinator software suite was used to annotate V, J and CDR3 in the TCR reads. Every sample was subsampled to the same number of TCRs (28,000) for the PS versus PT1 abundance plots. Expanded TCRs were defined as absent before sensitization and observed at least eight times at the 2-week time point. The public sequencing data were trimmed at Q25 with fastp and processed into clonotypes with MiXCR by TCRdb, which kept only in-frame beta chains. Every entry covers one CDR3 protein and lists the most common genes and DNA from its rows. TCRdb's processing, not the authors', yielded these V and J calls. This sample lists 80,000 to 100,000 distinct CDR3 sequences; roughly 12% were detected once. Around 2.2% of the sample is held by the ten biggest clonotypes.

This sample's time point label indicates: patch test 1, 2 weeks after DPC sensitization. The treatment or condition label for this specimen denotes: therapeutic diphenylcyclopropenone sensitization with weekly scalp DPC. Blood at each patch-test visit was drawn before the patch test was applied. To be eligible, patients had to be aged 18 to 70, diagnosed with alopecia and judged suitable for DPC therapy, while pregnant patients were excluded. Total RNA was extracted from unfractionated whole blood collected in Tempus Blood RNA tubes. The chain was built from TRBV4-3 and TRBJ1-5; no confident D gene assignment can be made. The receptor comes from a woman between 35 and 50 years old with alopecia areata. Some clones in this sample may be carry-over from other donors' samples. The starting material was whole blood, obtained in connection with sensitization to the hapten diphenylcyclopropenone (DPC). The nucleotides are TGCGCCAGCAGCCAAGAAAGTCCAGGCGGGAACAATCAGCCCCAGCATTTT. Translated, this is CASSQESPGGNNQPQHF.